These T cell receptor beta chains were read from a single sample in a study of T cell responses to AZD1222 COVID-19 vaccine. TCRdb keeps only in-frame clones here, not all; method: immunoSEQ multiplex PCR. Found here are 150,000 to 200,000 clones, more than 90% of them singletons; the top ten hold 3.6%. The sample here was peripheral blood, taken 28 days after the second dose of the MenACWY control vaccine. These receptors came from an adult who received the MenACWY meningococcal vaccine as a control. CDR3s include the opening cysteine and the closing phenylalanine or tryptophan. D genes are given only for firm matches. Clone size is given for some rows only: seen once, a few or many times, or a class if the clone is expanded.

j_call clone_size d_call v_call cdr3_length cdr3_aa cdr3_nt
TRBJ1-4 - - TRBV21-1 14 CASRAGTENEKLFF TGTGCCAGCAGAGCCGGGACGGAAAATGAAAAACTGTTTTTT
TRBJ2-7 - TRBD1 TRBV11-3 16 CASSFFTGTGYHEQYF TGTGCCAGCAGCTTTTTTACCGGGACAGGGTACCACGAGCAGTACTTC
TRBJ1-2 - - TRBV3-1/TRBV3-2 15 CASSQDSARAYGYTF TGTGCCAGCAGCCAAGATTCCGCCAGGGCCTATGGCTACACCTTC
TRBJ1-2 few - TRBV28 14 CASSLSRGDYGYTF TGTGCCAGCAGTTTATCCCGGGGCGACTATGGCTACACCTTC
TRBJ1-3 - - TRBV30 12 CAWSASENTIYF TGTGCCTGGAGTGCCTCGGAGAACACCATATATTTT
TRBJ2-2 - - TRBV2 13 CASRQESTGELFF TGTGCCAGCAGACAGGAGAGTACCGGGGAGCTGTTTTTT
TRBJ2-1 once - TRBV9 12 CASSPAGNEQFF TGTGCCAGCAGCCCTGCGGGTAATGAGCAGTTCTTC
TRBJ2-7 - - TRBV28 14 CATHPSGEHYEQYF TGTGCCACCCACCCCAGTGGGGAACACTACGAGCAGTACTTC
TRBJ2-5 - - TRBV29-1 11 CSVQRQETQYF TGCAGCGTCCAGCGACAAGAGACCCAGTACTTC
TRBJ1-5 - - TRBV6-6 13 CASSYDSEQPQHF TGTGCCAGCAGTTACGACTCAGAGCAGCCCCAGCATTTT
TRBJ1-2 - - TRBV4-2 14 CASSAAGGHYGYTF TGTGCCAGCAGCGCCGCGGGGGGGCACTATGGCTACACCTTC
TRBJ2-7 - - TRBV5-1 13 CASSFDSPYEQYF TGCGCCAGCAGCTTTGACAGTCCCTACGAGCAGTACTTC
TRBJ1-2 - - TRBV15 13 CATSRVRGDGYTF TGTGCCACCAGCAGAGTACGGGGCGATGGCTACACCTTC